One T cell receptor (beta chain) is described in this entry. No antigen is known for it. The data are from a study of graft-versus-host responses after intestinal transplantation. Looking at the study overall: Transplant types were multivisceral, liver-intestinal, or isolated intestinal.

Germline V gene data show CDR1 as MDHEN and CDR2 as SYDVKM. The CDR3 sequence is 18 residues long. V lost 2 bases to trimming and J lost 0 bases; unmatched junction nucleotides: 11. Some clones are missing from TCRdb's copy, which holds only in-frame ones; the method was immunoSEQ multiplex PCR. Here the sample spans about 9,800 clones, about four fifths being singletons. Intraepithelial lymphocytes and lamina propria lymphocytes were released through processing of graft tissue. Whole-study findings and limits: Early post-transplant HvG declines were associated with peak circulating GvH clone levels.

This TCR was recovered from a human patient who received an intestinal transplant, so some T cells may come from the graft donor. Source: ileum tissue, taken 500 to 550 days after intestinal transplant. The chain carries TRBV28 and TRBJ1-1; 8 bases fit TRBD1. CDR3 in amino acids: CASSLAIQRQGMNTEAFF. CDR3 DNA sequence: TGTGCCAGCAGTTTAGCCATACAACGACAGGGGATGAACACTGAAGCTTTCTTT.